The 23 T cell receptor beta chains below were found in one sample sequenced in a study of radiotherapy plus CTLA-4 blockade in lung cancer. Sequenced by immunoSEQ multiplex PCR; TCRdb stores in-frame clones only, minus some. The sample consists of under 90,000 clones, 60% to 80% of them appearing once. Here the sequenced sample was peripheral blood, taken from a patient treated with radiotherapy plus ipilimumab. These receptors came from a human donor with non-small cell lung cancer that progressed on radiotherapy plus ipilimumab.

This chain links TRBV27 with TRBJ1-2; D perhaps matches TRBD1 (5 bases). The CDR3 runs to 12 residues. Per germline, CDR1 MNHEY and CDR2 SMNVEV (reference sequence). V lost 10 bases to trimming and J lost 2 bases, with 11 bases between them. The CDR3 loop is CATLGGNYGYTF. CDR3 coding DNA: TGTGCCACCCTGGGGGGGAACTATGGCTACACCTTC.

This clone was detected only once. The sample contains more than one DNA sequence encoding this CDR3. V is TRBV6-5 and J is TRBJ1-2; TRBD1 might be the D (6 bases). V was cut by 3 bases and J by 4 bases, with 9 bases left in between. Per germline, CDR1 MNHEY and CDR2 SVGAGI. This CDR3 has 13 residues. CDR3 nucleotides: TGTGCCAGCAGTTATAGGGGGGGCTATGGCTACACCTTC. It translates to CASSYRGGYGYTF.

This sequence joins TRBV30 and TRBJ1-4; D not resolved. From germline, CDR1 is GTSNPN and CDR2 SVGIG (reference sequence). The CDR3 runs to 13 residues. The CDR3 loop reads CAIDTAAGEKLFF. DNA of the CDR3: TGTGCTATAGACACTGCCGCCGGTGAAAAACTGTTTTTT.

The chain joins TRBV5-6 to TRBJ2-5, with D possibly being TRBD2 (5 bases). The CDR3 length is 11 residues. Trimming removed 3 bases at V and 5 bases at J, with 5 bases between. From germline, CDR1 is SGHDT and CDR2 YYEEEE. The CDR3 is CASSSGETQYF. Here the CDR3 DNA reads TGTGCCAGCAGCTCGGGGGAGACCCAGTACTTC.

The chain combines TRBV7-9 with TRBJ2-6; tentative D call: TRBD2 (6 bases). The CDR3 has 19 residues. Germline V gives CDR1 SEHNR, CDR2 FQNEAQ (reference sequence). Trimming pared 6 bases from V and 0 bases from J, leaving 21 bases between. CDR3 in amino acids: CASSSTYGTQDSGANVLTF. In DNA, the CDR3 is TGTGCCAGCAGTTCAACGTACGGGACTCAAGACTCTGGGGCCAACGTCCTGACTTTC.

V is TRBV28 and J is TRBJ2-3, with D perhaps matching TRBD2 (5 bases). Germline CDR1 is MDHEN and CDR2 is SYDVKM. CDR3 size: 13 residues. V lost 7 bases, J lost 1 base, and 9 bases lay in between. The CDR3 sequence is CASTPEGTDTQYF. CDR3 in DNA: TGTGCCAGCACTCCGGAGGGCACAGATACGCAGTATTTT.

The V and J genes are TRBV16 and TRBJ1-2, with D unresolved. The CDR3 contains 13 residues. CDR1 is KGHSY and CDR2 is FQNENV in the germline V gene. Trimming stripped 9 bases from V and 2 bases from J, with 13 bases between. CDR3 sequence (DNA): TGTGCCAGTACAAATGGGCGGAACTATGGCTACACCTTC. Amino acid sequence: CASTNGRNYGYTF.

The sample holds a few counts of this clone. This chain uses TRBV4-3 with TRBJ1-2, with 8 bases that match TRBD1. The CDR3 totals 15 residues. Germline loops: CDR1 LGHNA, CDR2 YSLEER. J gave up 1 base and V 1 base, and 2 bases lay outside the gene matches. This CDR3 is CASSQGQGFNYGYTF. The CDR3, as DNA: TGCGCCAGCAGCCAAGGACAGGGGTTTAACTATGGCTACACCTTC.

This sequence joins TRBV9 and TRBJ2-1, with TRBD2 as a possible D gene (5 bases). This CDR3 has 11 residues. V dropped 4 bases and J dropped 9 bases, with 8 bases sitting between them. Germline-derived CDR1 and CDR2 are SGDLS and YYNGEE. The CDR3: CASSMSGEQFF. In DNA form, the CDR3 reads TGTGCCAGCAGCATGAGCGGTGAGCAGTTCTTC.

The genes are TRBV4-3 and TRBJ1-6; D is unclear. Germline assignment: CDR1 LGHNA and CDR2 YSLEER. The V and J ends lost 5 bases and 3 bases respectively, with 2 bases between them. The CDR3 loop spans 12 amino acids. The DNA of the CDR3 is TGCGCCAGCAGCTTCTATAATTCACCCCTCCACTTT. Its translation is CASSFYNSPLHF.

The chain recombines TRBV5-4 with TRBJ1-1, with unresolved D. V lost 7 bases and J lost 3, with 25 bases in between. The CDR3 loop spans 17 amino acids. CDR1 and CDR2 (germline): SGHNT, YYREEE (reference sequence). The CDR3 bases are TGTGCCAGCTCTGATCGGTCGCTGGGAGAGGGCTACACTGAAGCTTTCTTT. This codes for CASSDRSLGEGYTEAFF.

This chain joins TRBV28 and TRBJ1-2; TRBD1 might be the D (6 bases). Trimming left V 4 bases short and J 0 bases short, with 9 bases between. The CDR3 length is 14 residues. Germline V gives CDR1 MDHEN, CDR2 SYDVKM. The CDR3 nucleotides read TGTGCCAGCAGTTCCGGGACAACTAACTATGGCTACACCTTC. This gives the protein CASSSGTTNYGYTF.

CDR3 sequence (DNA): TGTGCCATCAGACCATCGCAATCCCCCAGGGTGGGTCTGTCTGGGGAGCTGTTTTTT. This encodes CAIRPSQSPRVGLSGELFF. The chain couples TRBV10-3 to TRBJ2-2; D is possibly TRBD1 (5 bases). The CDR3 consists of 19 residues. In germline, CDR1 is ENHRY, CDR2 SYGVKD. With 6 bases removed from V and 8 bases from J, the gap between germline ends came to 31 bases.

The chain links TRBV6-5 to TRBJ2-7; D possibly corresponds to TRBD2 (5 bases). The CDR3 extends over 12 amino acids. V gave up 6 bases and J gave up 3 bases, with 9 bases separating them. The germline V gene has CDR1 MNHEY and CDR2 SVGAGI. CDR3 loop: CASSPDFYEQYF. In DNA, the CDR3 is TGTGCCAGCAGCCCGGACTTCTACGAGCAGTACTTC.

V usage is TRBV21-1 and J usage is TRBJ2-7; the D segment call TRBD2 is taken from the table without a DNA check. TRBV21-1 is a recognized pseudogene. The CDR3 totals 15 residues. The CDR3 nucleotides read TGTGCCAGCAGCAAAGAGGAGAGTAGCTCCTACGAGCAGTACTTC. It encodes CASSKEESSSYEQYF.

The chain recombines TRBV19 with TRBJ2-2; TRBD1 matches at 9 bases. The CDR3 loop spans 16 amino acids. CDR1 LNHDA and CDR2 SQIVND come from the germline V gene (reference sequence). The J segment lost 5 bases and the V segment lost 1 base, leaving 5 bases of the junction unmatched. The CDR3 reads CASSIGDRVLTGELFF. DNA of the CDR3: TGTGCCAGTAGTATAGGGGACAGGGTACTAACCGGGGAGCTGTTTTTT. Full variable domain (outside the CDR3, taken from reference TRBV19 and TRBJ2-2): DGGITQSPKYLFRKEGQNVTLSCEQNLNHDAMYWYRQDPGQGLRLIYYSQIVNDFQKGDIAEGYSVSREKKESFPLTVTSAQKNPTAFYLCASSIGDRVLTGELFFGEGSRLTVL.

The CDR3 bases are TGTGCCAGCAACCTAGAACCGAACACTGAAGCTTTCTTT. This encodes CASNLEPNTEAFF. V is TRBV2 and J is TRBJ1-1; D remains unclear. V shed 7 bases and J shed 1 base, with 10 bases lying between them. The germline V gene encodes CDR1 SNHLY and CDR2 FYNNEI. The CDR3 is made up of 13 amino acids.

This clone was seen only a few times. The chain combines TRBV4-2 with TRBJ1-4; perhaps TRBD1 as D (6 bases). Germline V CDR1 and CDR2: LGHNA, YNFKEQ. Trimming shortened V by 0 bases and J by 8 bases, and 13 bases separated the two germline ends. This CDR3 comprises 15 residues. The CDR3 DNA reads TGTGCCAGCAGCCAAGAGGGGGCGCAGGAGGAAAAACTGTTTTTT. It specifies CASSQEGAQEEKLFF.

As DNA, the CDR3 is TGTGCCAGCAGCCAATTCGACAGGGCCGGGGTTTATGGCTACACCTTC. Translated, it gives CASSQFDRAGVYGYTF. The rearrangement links TRBV11-3 to TRBJ1-2; TRBD1 matches at 7 bases. V shed 5 bases, J shed 5 bases, and the junction held 14 bases outside the gene matches. The germline CDR1 and CDR2 sequences are SGHNT and YENEEA. This CDR3 has 16 amino acids.

This chain joins TRBV6-1 and TRBJ1-2; a possible D gene is TRBD1 (5 bases). The germline V and J ends were trimmed by 7 bases and 7 bases, with 16 bases remaining between them. This CDR3 is 13 amino acids long. CDR1 is MNHNS, CDR2 SASEGT, per germline. This CDR3 is CASIDQGQSGYTF. The DNA of the CDR3 is TGTGCCAGCATTGACCAGGGTCAAAGTGGCTACACCTTC.

The chain has TRBV4-2 and TRBJ2-2, with TRBD1 matching over 7 bases. The junction had 13 bases not matched to a gene; V was cut back by 5 bases and J by 4 bases. The germline V gene has CDR1 LGHNA and CDR2 YNFKEQ. CDR3 size: 17 residues. This chain's CDR3 is CASSGTKDRAGTGELFF. For the CDR3, the DNA is TGTGCCAGCAGCGGAACCAAAGACAGGGCGGGCACCGGGGAGCTGTTTTTT.

The rearrangement uses TRBV11-2 and TRBJ2-5; D gene unclear. CDR3 length equals 16 residues. The germline gives CDR1 SGHAT, CDR2 FQNNGV. Trimming took 5 bases from V and 1 from J, leaving 17 bases between them. The CDR3 is CASSPGRSYLQETQYF. The CDR3, as DNA: TGTGCCAGCAGCCCTGGAAGGAGTTACCTCCAAGAGACCCAGTACTTC. The variable domain in full, with the rest retrieved from reference TRBV11-2 and TRBJ2-5, is EAGVAQSPRYKIIEKRQSVAFWCNPISGHATLYWYQQILGQGPKLLIQFQNNGVVDDSQLPKDRFSAERLKGVDSTLKIQPAKLEDSAVYLCASSPGRSYLQETQYFGPGTRLLVL.

V gene TRBV27 combines with J gene TRBJ1-6; maybe TRBD1 (5 bases). Deletions cut 8 bases from V and 9 bases from J, with 17 bases between. This CDR3 is 14 amino acids long. Germline V gene data show CDR1 as MNHEY and CDR2 as SMNVEV (reference sequence). CDR3 nucleotides: TGTGCCAGCTGCACGGGGGGTGTGAGTTCACCCCTCCACTTT. Translating it yields CASCTGGVSSPLHF.